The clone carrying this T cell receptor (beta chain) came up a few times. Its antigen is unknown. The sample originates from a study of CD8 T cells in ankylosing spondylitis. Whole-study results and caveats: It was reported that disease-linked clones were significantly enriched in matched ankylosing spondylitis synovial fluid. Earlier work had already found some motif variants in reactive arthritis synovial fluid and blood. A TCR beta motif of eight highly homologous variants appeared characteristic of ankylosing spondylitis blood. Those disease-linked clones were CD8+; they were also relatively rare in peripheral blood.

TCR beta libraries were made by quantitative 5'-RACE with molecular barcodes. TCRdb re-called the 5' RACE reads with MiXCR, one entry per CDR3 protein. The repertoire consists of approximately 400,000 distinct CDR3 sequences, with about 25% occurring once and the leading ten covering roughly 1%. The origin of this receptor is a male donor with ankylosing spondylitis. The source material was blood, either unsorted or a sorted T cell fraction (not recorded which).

The CDR3: CASSLGTKVGEQFF. Written as DNA, the CDR3 is TGCGCCAGCAGCTTGGGGACTAAGGTGGGTGAGCAGTTCTTC. The chain combines TRBV5-1 with TRBJ2-1, with D perhaps TRBD2 (6 bases). The CDR3 loop spans 14 amino acids. Trimming removed 0 bases at V and 9 bases at J, with 13 bases between. Germline V gives CDR1 SGHRS, CDR2 YFSETQ.